Listed below are T cell receptor beta chains from one sample, sequenced in a study of beta chain features in type 1 diabetes. Libraries were prepared by immunoSEQ multiplex PCR; TCRdb keeps only in-frame clonotypes and omits some of them. The repertoire holds 900,000 or so clones, with roughly a sixth as singletons. The sequenced sample was naive CD4+ T cells from blood. These receptors were taken from a woman aged 18-29 years in good health. CDR3s include the opening cysteine and the closing phenylalanine or tryptophan. The D gene is left open where the match is weak. Expanded clones get a size class; other rows say once, few or many, or leave the size out.

v_gene	abundance	d_gene	j_gene	CDR3aa	CDR3nt
TRBV28	.	.	TRBJ2-7	CASSLSTRVASYF	TGTGCCAGCAGTTTATCAACCAGGGTCGCGTCGTACTTC
TRBV28	.	.	TRBJ2-7	CASSLSGVSEQYF	TGTGCCAGCAGTTTAAGTGGAGTTTCCGAGCAGTACTTC
TRBV28	.	TRBD2	TRBJ2-3	CASSSPRLATTQYF	TGTGCCAGCAGTTCACCCCGACTAGCTACTACGCAGTATTTT
TRBV2	.	.	TRBJ1-1	CASSEIGHPNTEAFF	TGTGCCAGCAGTGAAATTGGACACCCGAACACTGAAGCTTTCTTT
TRBV19	.	.	TRBJ1-5	CASKTGRFNQPQHF	TGTGCCAGTAAGACCGGACGGTTCAATCAGCCCCAGCATTTT
TRBV2	many	TRBD1	TRBJ1-3	CASSVGTGGNTIYF	TGTGCCAGCAGTGTCGGGACAGGTGGAAACACCATATATTTT
TRBV28	.	TRBD2	TRBJ2-7	CASSPGGAGVSYEQYF	TGTGCCAGCAGCCCCGGGGGGGCGGGAGTGTCGTACGAGCAGTACTTC
TRBV2	few	TRBD2	TRBJ2-7	CASGLSGSSYEQYF	TGTGCCAGCGGACTTAGCGGGAGCTCCTACGAGCAGTACTTC
TRBV7-2	.	TRBD2	TRBJ2-7	CASSFKRGLAGAYEQYF	TGTGCCAGCAGCTTCAAACGAGGACTAGCGGGTGCCTACGAGCAGTACTTC
TRBV11-1	.	.	TRBJ2-2	CASSSPWGTGELFF	TGTGCCAGCAGCTCGCCATGGGGAACCGGGGAGCTGTTTTTT
TRBV19	.	TRBD2	TRBJ2-1	CASSRTLAGGSQFF	TGTGCCAGTAGTAGAACACTAGCGGGAGGGTCCCAGTTCTTC
TRBV19	.	.	TRBJ2-4	CASSTRRQVLGNIQYF	TGTGCCAGTAGTACCAGACGACAAGTCCTCGGAAACATTCAGTACTTC
TRBV13	few	.	TRBJ1-2	CASSLGLYAVNYGYTF	TGTGCCAGCAGCTTAGGCTTATATGCAGTAAACTATGGCTACACCTTC
TRBV12-2	few	.	TRBJ2-1	CASRLAPVSGGGEQFF	TGTGCAAGTCGCTTAGCGCCGGTTTCGGGGGGCGGCGAGCAGTTCTTC
TRBV18	few	TRBD1	TRBJ2-7	CASSPPGTAVFEQYF	TGTGCCAGCTCACCACCGGGGACAGCCGTTTTCGAGCAGTACTTC
TRBV13	few	TRBD2	TRBJ2-5	CASSSEGLAAPQETQYF	TGTGCCAGCAGCTCAGAGGGGCTAGCGGCCCCCCAAGAGACCCAGTACTTC
TRBV28	.	.	TRBJ2-4	CASIKSGAKNIQYF	TGTGCCAGCATCAAGAGCGGAGCCAAAAACATTCAGTACTTC
TRBV7-3	.	.	TRBJ2-7	CASSLTGGSFYEQYF	TGTGCCAGCAGCTTAACGGGGGGCAGCTTCTACGAGCAGTACTTC
TRBV5-1	few	TRBD2	TRBJ2-7	CASSQSLAGDSYEQYF	TGCGCCAGCAGCCAATCTCTCGCGGGAGACTCCTACGAGCAGTACTTC
TRBV28	many	.	TRBJ2-6	CASRYSGANVLTF	TGTGCCAGCAGGTACTCTGGGGCCAACGTCCTGACTTTC
TRBV28	.	.	TRBJ2-5	CASRLQGQETQYF	TGTGCCAGCAGGCTTCAGGGCCAAGAGACCCAGTACTTC
TRBV14	.	TRBD2	TRBJ2-7	CASSHNDRGLAGGPAYEQYF	TGTGCCAGCAGCCATAACGACAGGGGACTAGCGGGAGGGCCCGCCTACGAGCAGTACTTC
TRBV11-2	few	.	TRBJ2-1	CASSPLQMYNEQFF	TGTGCCAGCAGCCCCCTACAGATGTACAATGAGCAGTTCTTC
TRBV5-1	few	.	TRBJ1-1	CASSATGTEDSEAFF	TGCGCCAGCAGCGCCACAGGGACGGAAGACTCTGAAGCTTTCTTT
TRBV6-5	.	TRBD1	TRBJ1-5	CASQGQPNQPQHF	TGTGCCAGCCAGGGACAGCCGAATCAGCCCCAGCATTTT
TRBV6-6	.	.	TRBJ2-7	CASSYPPRSHSYEQYF	TGTGCCAGCAGTTACCCTCCCAGGAGCCACTCCTACGAGCAGTACTTC
TRBV6-4	.	TRBD1	TRBJ2-4	CASSSGQGNIQYF	TGTGCCAGCAGTTCGGGACAGGGAAACATTCAGTACTTC
TRBV7-9	few	.	TRBJ2-2	CASSPIWDSGELFF	TGTGCCAGCAGCCCTATCTGGGATTCCGGGGAGCTGTTTTTT
TRBV6-5	.	.	TRBJ2-7	CASRLFGGSYEQYF	TGTGCCAGCAGACTATTCGGGGGTTCCTACGAGCAGTACTTC
TRBV5-1	.	.	TRBJ2-4	CASSLYGDVKNIQYF	TGCGCCAGCAGCTTATACGGGGACGTCAAAAACATTCAGTACTTC
TRBV14	.	.	TRBJ2-1	CASSQDPGKSYNEQFF	TGTGCCAGCAGCCAAGATCCAGGGAAGTCCTACAATGAGCAGTTCTTC
TRBV21-1	few	.	TRBJ2-1	CASSKPWGRSGGSNNEQFF	TGTGCCAGCAGCAAACCATGGGGTAGATCGGGTGGGAGTAACAATGAGCAGTTCTTC
TRBV7-6	few	.	TRBJ2-1	CASTLGRDISNEQFF	TGTGCCAGCACCTTAGGTCGGGACATCAGCAATGAGCAGTTCTTC
TRBV5-1	few	.	TRBJ2-4	CASSLLDSGGIQYF	TGCGCCAGCAGCTTGTTAGACTCAGGAGGCATTCAGTACTTC
TRBV4-2	.	TRBD1	TRBJ2-7	CASSQRGHGEQYF	TGTGCCAGCAGCCAAAGGGGGCACGGCGAGCAGTACTTC
TRBV6-1	few	.	TRBJ2-5	CASSVWGETQYF	TGTGCCAGCAGTGTCTGGGGGGAGACCCAGTACTTC
TRBV7-2	few	.	TRBJ2-5	CASSLGSFPETQYF	TGTGCCAGCAGCTTAGGGAGTTTCCCAGAGACCCAGTACTTC
TRBV6-6	.	TRBD1	TRBJ2-7	CASSRGTGGYEQYF	TGTGCCAGCAGCCGGGGGACAGGGGGGTACGAGCAGTACTTC
TRBV9	few	TRBD1	TRBJ1-2	CASSVDDLSQGVYGYTF	TGTGCCAGCAGCGTAGATGATCTAAGCCAGGGGGTGTATGGCTACACCTTC
TRBV28	.	.	TRBJ2-7	CASSHVLEQYF	TGTGCCAGCAGTCACGTGCTCGAGCAGTACTTC
TRBV19	.	.	TRBJ1-5	CASSIEGRAGDAQHF	TGTGCCAGTAGTATAGAGGGCAGGGCCGGGGACGCCCAGCATTTT
TRBV7-9	once	TRBD2	TRBJ2-5	CASNPPLAGGSETQYF	TGTGCCAGCAACCCCCCACTAGCGGGAGGGTCAGAGACCCAGTACTTC
TRBV7-6	few	.	TRBJ2-3	CASSPSGYSQYF	TGTGCCAGCAGCCCGAGCGGCTATTCGCAGTATTTT
TRBV19	.	.	TRBJ2-1	CASSTRTEVRSYNEQFF	TGTGCCAGTAGTACCCGGACAGAAGTCAGATCCTACAATGAGCAGTTCTTC
TRBV9	.	.	TRBJ2-7	CASSVNLDGNYEQYF	TGTGCCAGCAGCGTAAATCTTGACGGGAACTACGAGCAGTACTTC
TRBV5-4	few	.	TRBJ1-2	CASSLVSGYTF	TGTGCCAGCAGTCTGGTTTCTGGCTACACCTTC
TRBV6-5	.	.	TRBJ2-7	CASRGPPEQYF	TGTGCCAGCAGAGGACCGCCTGAGCAGTACTTC
TRBV14	few	.	TRBJ1-1	CASSQLSRDPEAFF	TGTGCCAGCAGCCAACTCAGCAGGGATCCTGAAGCTTTCTTT
TRBV10-3	.	.	TRBJ2-1	CAISVLHGMIGSSYNEQFF	TGTGCCATCAGTGTCCTCCACGGAATGATTGGAAGCTCCTACAATGAGCAGTTCTTC
TRBV28	.	.	TRBJ2-7	CASSRGQWGTYEQYF	TGTGCCAGCAGTCGTGGACAGTGGGGTACCTACGAGCAGTACTTC
TRBV11-3	.	.	TRBJ2-1	CASSLEGLEGSYNEQFF	TGTGCCAGCAGCTTAGAGGGTCTAGAGGGCTCCTACAATGAGCAGTTCTTC
TRBV5-1	few	TRBD1	TRBJ1-2	CASSLGTGDGYTF	TGCGCCAGCAGCTTGGGGACAGGGGATGGCTACACCTTC